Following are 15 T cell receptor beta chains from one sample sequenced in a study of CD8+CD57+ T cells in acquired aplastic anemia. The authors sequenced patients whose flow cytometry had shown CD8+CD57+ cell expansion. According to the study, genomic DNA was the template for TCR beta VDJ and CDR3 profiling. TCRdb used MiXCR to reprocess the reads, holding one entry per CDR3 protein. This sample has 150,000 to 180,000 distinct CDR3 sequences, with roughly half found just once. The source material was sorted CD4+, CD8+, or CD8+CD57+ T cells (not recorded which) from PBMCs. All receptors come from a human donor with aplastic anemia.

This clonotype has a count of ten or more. CDR3 protein: CASSGGDQNTGELFF. The CDR3 nucleotides are TGTGCCAGCAGCGGAGGGGACCAGAACACCGGGGAGCTGTTTTTT. The chain couples TRBV9 to TRBJ2-2; either TRBD1 or TRBD2 may fit D (5 bases each). V dropped 3 bases and J dropped 1 base, with 10 bases sitting between them. CDR1 SGDLS and CDR2 YYNGEE come from the germline V gene. CDR3 length: 15 residues. Looking up the rest from reference TRBV9 and TRBJ2-2 gives the full variable domain: DSGVTQTPKHLITATGQRVTLRCSPRSGDLSVYWYQQSLDQGLQFLIQYYNGEERAKGNILERFSAQQFPDLHSELNLSSLELGDSALYFCASSGGDQNTGELFFGEGSRLTVL.

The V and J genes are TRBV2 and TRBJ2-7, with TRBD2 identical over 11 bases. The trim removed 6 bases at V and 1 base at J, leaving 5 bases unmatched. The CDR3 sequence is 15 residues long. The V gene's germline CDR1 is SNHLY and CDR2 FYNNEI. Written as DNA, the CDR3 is TGTGCCAGCAGCGGAACTAGCGGGAGTTCCTACGAGCAGTACTTC. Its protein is CASSGTSGSSYEQYF. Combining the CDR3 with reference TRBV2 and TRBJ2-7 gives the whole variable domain EPEVTQTPSHQVTQMGQEVILRCVPISNHLYFYWYRQILGQKVEFLVSFYNNEISEKSEIFDDQFSVERPDGSNFTLKIRSTKLEDSAMYFCASSGTSGSSYEQYFGPGTRLTVT.

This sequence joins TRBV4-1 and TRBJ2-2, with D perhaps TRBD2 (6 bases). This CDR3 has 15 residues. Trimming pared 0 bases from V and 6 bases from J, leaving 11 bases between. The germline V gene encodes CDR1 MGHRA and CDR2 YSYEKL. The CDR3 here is CASSQDPGVAGELFF. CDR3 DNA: TGCGCCAGCAGCCAAGATCCGGGGGTTGCCGGGGAGCTGTTTTTT.

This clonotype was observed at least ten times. The CDR3 is CASSLGSRRTDYGYTF. DNA for the CDR3: TGTGCCAGCAGCTTAGGGTCCAGGCGGACGGACTATGGCTACACCTTC. The V and J genes are TRBV11-1 and TRBJ1-2; D is uncertain. Germline-derived CDR1 and CDR2 are SGHAT and FQDESV (reference sequence). The V end was cut by 1 base, the J end by 3 bases, with 15 bases between. This CDR3 has 16 residues.

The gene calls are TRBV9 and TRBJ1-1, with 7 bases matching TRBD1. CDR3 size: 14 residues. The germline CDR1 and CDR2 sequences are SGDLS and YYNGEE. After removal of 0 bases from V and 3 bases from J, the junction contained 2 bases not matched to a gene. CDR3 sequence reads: CASSVEGAHTEAFF. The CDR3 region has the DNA TGTGCCAGCAGCGTAGAGGGGGCACACACTGAAGCTTTCTTT.

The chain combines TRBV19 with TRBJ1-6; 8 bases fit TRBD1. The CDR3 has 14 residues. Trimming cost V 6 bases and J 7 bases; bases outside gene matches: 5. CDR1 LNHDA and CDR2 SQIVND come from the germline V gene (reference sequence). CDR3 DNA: TGTGCCAGTAGCGACAGGGGAATGAATTCACCCCTCCACTTT. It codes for CASSDRGMNSPLHF.

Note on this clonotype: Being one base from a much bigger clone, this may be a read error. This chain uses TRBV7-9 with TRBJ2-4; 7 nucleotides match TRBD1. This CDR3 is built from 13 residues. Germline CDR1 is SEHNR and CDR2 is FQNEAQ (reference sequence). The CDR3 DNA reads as TGTGCCACTGACAAGGGGGCAAAAAACACTCAGTACTTC. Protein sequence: CATDKGAKNTQYF.

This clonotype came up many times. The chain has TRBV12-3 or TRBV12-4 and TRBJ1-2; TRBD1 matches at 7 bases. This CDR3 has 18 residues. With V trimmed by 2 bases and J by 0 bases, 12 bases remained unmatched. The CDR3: CASSLIRRPGQPNYGYTF. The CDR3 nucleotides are TGTGCCAGCAGTTTAATTAGGAGACCGGGACAGCCTAACTATGGCTACACCTTC.

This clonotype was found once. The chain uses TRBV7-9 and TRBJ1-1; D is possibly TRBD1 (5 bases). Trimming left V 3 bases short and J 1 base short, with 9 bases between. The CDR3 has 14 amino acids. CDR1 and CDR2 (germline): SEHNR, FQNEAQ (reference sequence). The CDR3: CASSFGGTNTEAFF. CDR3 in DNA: TGTGCCAGCAGCTTTGGGGGTACGAACACTGAAGCTTTCTTT.

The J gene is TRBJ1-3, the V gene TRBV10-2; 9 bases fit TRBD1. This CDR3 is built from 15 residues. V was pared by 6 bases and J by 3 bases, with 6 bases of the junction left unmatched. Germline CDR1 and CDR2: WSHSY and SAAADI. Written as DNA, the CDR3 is TGCGCCAGCAGGACGGGACAGGGCAATGGAAACACCATATATTTT. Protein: CASRTGQGNGNTIYF.

CDR3: CATSQSGTGQYEQYF. As DNA, the CDR3 is TGTGCCACCAGCCAATCCGGGACAGGTCAATACGAGCAGTACTTC. The chain is built from TRBV24-1 and TRBJ2-7; 8 positions agree with TRBD1. The CDR3 spans 15 residues. The V gene's germline CDR1 is KGHDR and CDR2 SFDVKD. Losses at the gene ends were 7 bases for V and 4 bases for J; bases not matched to a gene: 11.

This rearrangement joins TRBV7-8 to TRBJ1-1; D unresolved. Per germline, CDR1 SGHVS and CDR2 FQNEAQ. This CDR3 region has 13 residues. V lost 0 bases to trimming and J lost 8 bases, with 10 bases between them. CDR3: CASSLALSVEAFF. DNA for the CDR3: TGTGCCAGCAGCTTAGCGCTATCTGTAGAAGCTTTCTTT.

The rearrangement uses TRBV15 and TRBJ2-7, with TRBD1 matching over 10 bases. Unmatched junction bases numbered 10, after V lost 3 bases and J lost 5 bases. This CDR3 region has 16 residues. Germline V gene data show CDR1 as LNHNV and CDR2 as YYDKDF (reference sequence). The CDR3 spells CATSSSRDRGGDEQYF. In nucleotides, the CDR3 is TGTGCCACCAGCAGCTCCCGGGACAGGGGTGGGGACGAGCAGTACTTC.

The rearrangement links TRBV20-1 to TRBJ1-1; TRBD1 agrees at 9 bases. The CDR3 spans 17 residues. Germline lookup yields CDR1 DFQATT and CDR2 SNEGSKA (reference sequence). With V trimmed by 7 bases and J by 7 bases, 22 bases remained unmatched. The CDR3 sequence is CSGVGGTGSSASGEAFF. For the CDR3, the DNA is TGCAGTGGGGTTGGGGGGACAGGGAGTTCCGCGTCGGGTGAAGCTTTCTTT.

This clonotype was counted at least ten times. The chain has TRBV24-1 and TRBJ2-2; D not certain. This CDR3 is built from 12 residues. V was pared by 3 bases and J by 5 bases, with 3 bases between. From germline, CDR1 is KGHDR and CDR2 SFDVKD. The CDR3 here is CATSDSTGELFF. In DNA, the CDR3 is TGTGCCACCAGTGATAGTACCGGGGAGCTGTTTTTT.